This T cell receptor (beta chain) emerged from a study of T cells in Graves' hyperthyroidism and ophthalmopathy. Study-level information: It was at initial diagnosis, before any treatment, that peripheral blood was collected.

In its sample, this clonotype was seen many times. Its antigen remains unknown. The study's findings and limits: In the analysis, a 13 V-J model separated ophthalmopathy from stable hyperthyroidism.

The CDR3 covers 14 residues. Germline loops: CDR1 MDHEN, CDR2 SYDVKM. Between the trimmed V and J ends, which lost 0 bases and 4 bases, there was a span of 9 bases. Using RNA transcripts as the source, TCR beta CDR3 regions were amplified. The study used the HTBI primer set for a first-round RT-PCR of the TCR CDR3. TCRdb reprocessed the multiplex PCR reads with MiXCR, giving one entry per CDR3 protein. The repertoire holds approximately 640,000 distinct CDR3 sequences, 16% seen once, with less than 4.5% in the top ten. Any patient presenting with uncontrolled infection, other autoimmune disease, pregnancy or lactation was left out. PBMCs came from 9 to 10 ml fresh peripheral blood.

This chain connects TRBV28 to TRBJ2-5, with D hard to call. The sequence was obtained from a woman aged 25-40 years with Graves' hyperthyroidism. The sample comprised blood. CDR3 amino acids: CASSLWSQIETQYF. CDR3 sequence (DNA): TGTGCCAGCAGTTTATGGAGTCAGATAGAGACCCAGTACTTC.